This TCR beta chain was captured by sequencing in a study of technical replicates of blood from several donors. Looked up from germline, CDR1 is GTSNPN and CDR2 is SVGIG (reference sequence). CDR3 length equals 15 residues. V shed 0 bases and J 0 bases; nucleotides not matched to a gene: 5. Produced via immunoSEQ multiplex PCR; TCRdb's table is partial and in-frame only. The repertoire has 78,000 or so clones, 91% of them found once; the top ten carry about 0.36%. This TCR was sampled from a human donor in good health. Some clones in this sample may be carry-over from other donors' samples. The specimen was T cells isolated from PBMCs. The gene calls are TRBV30 and TRBJ2-7; 7 positions agree with TRBD1. CDR3 bases: TGTGCCTGGAGTGTAAAGGGGGCAAGCTCCTACGAGCAGTACTTC. This gives the protein CAWSVKGASSYEQYF.